The 24 T cell receptor delta chains below all came from one sample that was sequenced in a study of gamma delta lymphoproliferative disorders and STAT genes. TCRdb redid the clone calls on the multiplex PCR reads with CATT. The sample holds over a thousand delta-chain clones, around 1.4% seen once. Sequencing used genomic DNA taken from PBMCs of patients and controls. The sequencing sample was made of blood. These receptors originate from a human donor in good health.

Comment on this clone: TCRdb has a much larger clone's protein, which differs at residue 8 from the translation of this DNA, likely because of a read error; what is shown is the protein translated from the DNA. The V call is TRDV1, the J call TRDJ1; D is unclear. The CDR3 extends over 15 amino acids. V gave up 4 bases and J gave up 1 base, with 13 bases separating them. Germline V CDR1 and CDR2: TSWWSYY, QGS. The CDR3 loop is CALGGARRGTDKLIF. The CDR3 DNA follows: TGTGCTCTTGGGGGTGCTCGACGGGGCACCGATAAACTCATCTTT.

This clone turned up a few times. TCRdb lists the protein of a much larger clone for this DNA, which differs at residue 16, so this is likely a read error; the protein given here is translated from the DNA itself. This rearrangement joins TRDV1 to TRDJ1, with TRDD3 matching over 10 bases. The CDR3 is 22 residues long. Germline values: CDR1 TSWWSYY, CDR2 QGS. The ends lost 9 bases at V and 1 base at J; junction bases unmatched: 29. Here the CDR3 reads CALPSGTGGYGGPAGLTDKLIF. DNA for the CDR3: TGTGCTCTACCCTCCGGCACCGGGGGATACGGGGGTCCGGCTGGTCTCACCGATAAACTCATCTTT.

Comments on this clone: Translating this DNA gives a protein that differs at residue 14 from the TCRdb one, which belongs to a much larger clone; a read error is likely, and the protein shown is this translation. The V gene is TRDV2, the J gene TRDJ1, with 7 nucleotides matching TRDD3. Germline V gives CDR1 GEAIGNYY, CDR2 EKD. This CDR3 contains 18 residues. CDR3 protein: CACDTLTGALLYTEKLIF. The CDR3 bases are TGTGCCTGTGACACCCTTACTGGGGCACTGTTGTACACCGAAAAACTCATCTTT.

In this sample, this clone is medium-sized. A far bigger clonotype differs at one base, so this is likely a read error. The V and J genes are TRDV1 and TRDJ1; D possibly corresponds to TRDD1 (5 bases). CDR3 size: 24 residues. Trimming left V 0 bases short and J 3 bases short, with 38 bases between. The germline V gene has CDR1 TSWWSYY and CDR2 QGS. This CDR3 reads CALGELISKNRFNGRKMYADKLIF. The CDR3 region has the DNA TGTGCTCTTGGGGAACTAATTTCCAAGAATAGATTTAATGGGCGCAAAATGTACGCCGATAAACTCATCTTT.

Turning to this clone: TCRdb's entry gives the protein of a much larger clone, which mismatches this DNA's translation at residue 16, likely from a read error; the protein reported here is translated from the DNA. The chain employs TRDV1 and TRDJ1; 7 positions match TRDD3. Germline lookup yields CDR1 TSWWSYY and CDR2 QGS. The CDR3 has 21 residues. After removal of 1 base from V and 3 bases from J, the junction contained 23 bases not matched to a gene. The DNA of the CDR3 is TGTGCTCTTGGGGAACGAGGCTTTCTCCTTACTGGGGATTCGTACGCCGATAAACTCATCTTT. Its protein product is CALGERGFLLTGDSYADKLIF.

This clone is labeled as hyperexpanded. At the DNA level, this CDR3 is encoded by other sequences in the same sample as well. CDR3 in DNA: TGTGCTTATAGGAGCGTGTGGTACGTGACTGTAGAAAAACTCATCTTT. Residues: CAYRSVWYVTVEKLIF. This rearrangement joins TRAV38-2/DV8 to TRDJ1; D not certain. The germline gives CDR1 TSESDYY, CDR2 QEAYKQQN. Trimming removed 0 bases from V and 8 bases from J, with 20 bases in between. The CDR3 contains 16 residues.

Concerning this clone: This likely reflects a read error, since a far larger clone is one base away. The sample holds other DNA sequences that translate to the same CDR3. The chain combines TRDV1 with TRDJ1; D is ambiguous. The CDR3 is 12 residues long. V lost 6 bases to trimming and J lost 11 bases, with 16 bases between them. Germline values: CDR1 TSWWSYY, CDR2 QGS. The CDR3 DNA reads TGTGCTCTTGGAGACCTAGAGTGTGGGCTCATCTTT. This sequence encodes CALGDLECGLIF.

This clone was seen only a few times. A far larger clone is just one base off, so this is likely a read error. The sample contains more than one DNA sequence encoding this CDR3. The chain uses TRDV2 and TRDJ1, with 7 bases lining up with TRDD3. The CDR3 length is 18 residues. The germline V gene has CDR1 GEAIGNYY and CDR2 EKD. The V and J ends lost 0 bases and 0 bases, in that order; junction bases with no gene match: 12. The CDR3 sequence: CACDTLTGALLYTDKLIF. The DNA for the CDR3 is TGTGCCTGTGACACCCTTACTGGGGCATTGTTGTACACCGATAAACTCATCTTT.

This clone has more than one count but fewer than ten. One end of the junction does not line up with germline, which may come from a read error. J is TRDJ1 and V is TRDV1, with D perhaps being TRDD2 or TRDD3 (7 bases each). CDR3 length: 22 amino acids. CDR1 is TSWWSYY, CDR2 QGS, per germline. The CDR3 sequence is CSVGLPYPPGGHGVSYTDKLIF. The CDR3 DNA follows: TGCTCTGTTGGCCTTCCTTATCCCCCTGGGGGTCACGGGGTCTCCTACACCGATAAACTCATCTTT.

This clone came up a few times. The amino acid sequence in TCRdb belongs to a much larger clone and departs from this DNA's translation at residue 15, likely a sequencing read error; the sequence shown is translated from the DNA. CDR3 sequence: CALLAFLYPPGGHGASYTDKLIF. Written as DNA, the CDR3 is TGTGCTCTGTTGGCCTTCCTTTATCCCCCTGGGGGTCACGGGGCCTCCTACACCGATAAACTCATCTTT. The chain combines TRDV1 with TRDJ1, with D tentatively TRDD2 or TRDD3 (7 bases each). CDR1 and CDR2 from the germline V gene are TSWWSYY and QGS. V was pared by 9 bases and J by 0 bases, with 41 bases between. The CDR3 runs 23 residues.

This clone was seen more than once but under ten times. A read error likely explains why the TCRdb protein, taken from a much larger clone, differs from this DNA's translation at residue 8; the protein shown is translated from the DNA. The chain employs TRDV1 and TRDJ1; either TRDD2 or TRDD3 may fit D (5 bases each). CDR1 TSWWSYY and CDR2 QGS come from the germline V gene. Trimming cost V 2 bases and J 2 bases, with 36 bases left between them. The CDR3 sequence is 23 residues long. CDR3 bases: TGTGCTCTTGGGGAAATCCCTTACCTACACACCCGGACTGGAATTTCTATTACCGATAAACTCATCTTT. Its translation is CALGEIPYLHTRTGISITDKLIF.

Here the J gene is TRDJ1 and the V gene is not called; TRDD3 is the table's D call and was not checked against the DNA. The CDR3 length is 18 residues. The chain's CDR3 is CASLSERGGIRGTDKLIF. CDR3 nucleotides: TGTGCCTCCCTGTCAGAACGCGGGGGGATACGGGGCACCGATAAACTCATCTTT.

Regarding this clone: This DNA's translation and the protein TCRdb lists, from a much larger clone, do not match at residue 8, likely due to a read error; the protein shown is translated from the DNA. The V call is TRDV1, the J call TRDJ1; 10 bases line up with TRDD3. The length of the CDR3 is 25 residues. Losses at the gene ends were 5 bases for V and 0 bases for J; bases not matched to a gene: 33. The V gene's germline CDR1 is TSWWSYY and CDR2 QGS. The CDR3 sequence is CALGSSPNAAFYKFDWGMYTDKLIF. DNA of the CDR3: TGTGCTCTTGGGTCCTCGCCCAACGCGGCCTTCTACAAATTTGACTGGGGGATGTACACCGATAAACTCATCTTT.

This clone was recorded a few times. A far larger clone is a single base away, which makes a read error likely. Other DNA variants within this sample encode the same CDR3. J is TRDJ1 and V is TRAV38-2/DV8; D perhaps matches TRDD3 (5 bases). Germline V gene sequence: CDR1 TSESDYY, CDR2 QEAYKQQN. This CDR3 spans 16 amino acids. CDR3 loop: CAFEYEEGSTTDKLIF. Here the CDR3 DNA reads TGTGCCTTCGAGTACGAAGAGGGGAGCACCACCGATAAACTCATCTTT.

In its sample, this clone was seen a few times. This DNA translates differently at residue 10 from the TCRdb protein, which is that of a much larger clone; a read error is likely, and the protein shown is the DNA's own translation. The V call is TRDV3, the J call TRDJ1; 10 positions agree with TRDD3. With V trimmed by 2 bases and J by 4 bases, 28 bases remained unmatched. CDR1 is TVYSNPD, CDR2 GDNSRS, per germline (reference sequence). The CDR3 covers 21 residues. CDR3 nucleotides: TGTGCCTTTGAGGCCCACGACAAGCTACGTGGTGGGGGATACCATGGCGATAAACTCATCTTT. Protein: CAFEAHDKLRGGGYHGDKLIF.

There are many counts of this clone. This likely reflects a read error, since a far larger clone is one base away. The rearrangement links TRDV2 to TRDJ1, with D possibly being TRDD3 (6 bases). Germline CDR1 reads GEAIGNYY; CDR2 reads EKD. Trimming shortened V by 0 bases and J by 0 bases, and 19 bases separated the two germline ends. The CDR3 consists of 18 residues. CDR3 protein: CACDTLAGALLYTDKLIF. The DNA of the CDR3 is TGTGCCTGTGACACCCTTGCTGGGGCACTGTTGTACACCGATAAACTCATCTTT.

Concerning this clone itself: TCRdb lists the protein of a much larger clone for this DNA, which differs at residue 19, so this is likely a read error; the protein given here is translated from the DNA itself. The rearrangement links TRDV1 to TRDJ1; a possible D gene is TRDD3 (5 bases). The CDR3 totals 24 residues. CDR1 and CDR2 from the germline V gene are TSWWSYY and QGS. The V end lost 0 bases, the J end lost 3 bases, and 38 bases lay between the germline ends. CDR3 amino acids: CALGELRGGGLHGATAGNADKLIF. The CDR3 DNA sequence: TGTGCTCTTGGGGAACTACGGGGCGGGGGTCTGCATGGGGCTACCGCTGGAAACGCCGATAAACTCATCTTT.

By its share, this clone is medium-sized (0.01 to 0.1%). Only one base separates this from a far larger clonotype, so it likely reflects a read error. The chain joins TRDV1 to TRDJ1; either TRDD2 or TRDD3 may fit D (5 bases each). CDR3 length equals 19 residues. In germline, CDR1 is TSWWSYY, CDR2 QGS. Trimming shortened V by 4 bases and J by 0 bases, and 24 bases separated the two germline ends. CDR3 in amino acids: CALGGPTLVGPAYTDKLIF. The DNA of the CDR3 is TGTGCTCTTGGGGGACCTACGCTGGTGGGGCCAGCCTACACCGATAAACTCATCTTT.

This clone appeared a few times. Given a far larger clone just one base away, this is likely a sequencing read error. The sample has other DNA sequences that encode this CDR3 too. The chain combines TRDV1 with TRDJ1, with D perhaps TRDD2 (6 bases). Germline CDR1 is TSWWSYY and CDR2 is QGS. The CDR3 has 19 amino acids. V lost 2 bases and J 4 bases, leaving 26 bases between the germline ends. CDR3 DNA: TGTGCTCTTGGGGAAATCACTTTCCTAAAATACTGGAGTATCGATAAACTCATCTTT. Encoded protein: CALGEITFLKYWSIDKLIF.

This clone was seen only a few times. This likely stems from a read error, as it lies one base from a far larger clone. This same CDR3 is encoded by further DNA sequences in the sample. The V gene is TRDV3, the J gene TRDJ1; 8 nucleotides agree with TRDD3. The CDR3 extends over 21 amino acids. Germline assignment: CDR1 TVYSNPD and CDR2 GDNSRS (reference sequence). Here the CDR3 reads CAFSSPTGWGYREMYTDKLIF. In DNA, the CDR3 is TGTGCCTTTAGTAGTCCTACTGGCTGGGGATACCGGGAGATGTACACGGATAAACTCATCTTT.

This clone is hyperexpanded (1% or more) in the sample. Other DNA sequences in this specimen translate into the identical CDR3. The CDR3 DNA sequence: TGTGCTTATAGGATGGGGGACCCGTACACCGATAAACTCATCTTT. Amino acids: CAYRMGDPYTDKLIF. The chain joins TRAV38-2/DV8 to TRDJ1, with TRDD3 matching 7 bases. V was clipped by 3 bases and J by 0 bases; unmatched bases: 5. There are 15 residues in the CDR3. CDR1 is TSESDYY, CDR2 QEAYKQQN, per germline.

This clone was detected a few times. TCRdb records a much larger clone's protein for this DNA, with a difference at residue 13 that likely arises from a read error; the protein given is the translation of the DNA. The V and J genes are TRDV1 and TRDJ1, with D possibly matching TRDD3 (5 bases). Deletions cut 0 bases from V and 0 bases from J, with 29 bases between. This CDR3 is built from 22 residues. Per the germline V gene, CDR1 is TSWWSYY and CDR2 is QGS. The CDR3 is CALGELAHLLSARGIYTDKLIF. CDR3 nucleotide sequence: TGTGCTCTTGGGGAACTTGCCCACCTGTTGTCCGCTAGGGGAATTTACACCGATAAACTCATCTTT.

As regards this clone: A read error likely explains why the TCRdb protein, taken from a much larger clone, differs from this DNA's translation at residue 15; the protein shown is translated from the DNA. The rearrangement uses TRDV1 and TRDJ1, with D perhaps matching TRDD3 (6 bases). This CDR3 comprises 21 residues. V dropped 6 bases and J dropped 1 base, with 33 bases sitting between them. Germline CDR1 reads TSWWSYY; CDR2 reads QGS. Here the CDR3 reads CALGPPYTLSGGRRCTDKLIF. DNA for the CDR3: TGTGCTCTTGGCCCCCCTTACACGCTTAGTGGGGGTCGGAGGTGCACCGATAAACTCATCTTT.

This clone has only a few counts. The V gene went uncalled, while the J gene is TRDJ2; the D segment call TRDD3 is taken from the table without a DNA check. The CDR3 is 22 amino acids. Here the CDR3 reads CASLRRPTGGYAYHRRYAQLFF. In nucleotides, the CDR3 is TGTGCCTCCCTCCGGAGACCTACTGGGGGATACGCCTACCATAGAAGGTATGCACAACTCTTCTTT.